This is a list of T cell receptor beta chains from one sample in a study of blood T cell repertoires in COVID-19. Measured with immunoSEQ multiplex PCR; TCRdb has only the in-frame clones, and not every one. This table holds about 230,000 clones, around 83% found once. The material sequenced was peripheral blood. These receptors were collected from a woman aged 45-65 years with acute or convalescent COVID-19. Both conserved end residues are part of each CDR3.

CDR3,J,V
CASSVGTAGGNTIYF,TRBJ1-3,TRBV9
CASGPFGLTDTQYF,TRBJ2-3,TRBV27
CASSESGPPYEQYF,TRBJ2-7,TRBV9
CASSSPDRVEETQYF,TRBJ2-5,TRBV5-1
CAISDNAGVGTGELFF,TRBJ2-2,TRBV10-3
CASSQKGQLREDEQFF,TRBJ2-1,TRBV4-2
CAIKEGEGWETQYF,TRBJ2-5,TRBV10-3
CASSPAIQREPDNEQFF,TRBJ2-1,TRBV7-6
CASSSVYTGELFF,TRBJ2-2,TRBV28
CASSLDPGRGGEKLFF,TRBJ1-4,TRBV5-1
CASSFPGYNEQFF,TRBJ2-1,TRBV18
CASSRDRQETQYF,TRBJ2-5,TRBV12-3/TRBV12-4
CASSLVGGSSYEQYF,TRBJ2-7,TRBV5-4
CASSLRQGASSPLHF,TRBJ1-6,TRBV7-8
CSASDSGSGYEQFF,TRBJ2-1,TRBV20-1
CASSVGGLAGAEETQYF,TRBJ2-5,TRBV9
CASSYGRARTDTQYF,TRBJ2-3,TRBV6-2/TRBV6-3
CASRRQGMDEQFF,TRBJ2-1,TRBV6-6
CASSVLGGGNTGELFF,TRBJ2-2,TRBV7-2
CASSTGGRGRTGELFF,TRBJ2-2,TRBV28
CASSGGSQYYEQYF,TRBJ2-7,TRBV2
CASSQGLRDTSSYEQYF,TRBJ2-7,TRBV4-1
CASSTSRREQFF,TRBJ2-1,TRBV12-3/TRBV12-4
CASSQDNLAGGSYNEQFF,TRBJ2-1,TRBV3-1/TRBV3-2
CASSRWTSGIGTDTQYF,TRBJ2-3,TRBV3-1/TRBV3-2
CASIEEQYSNQPQHF,TRBJ1-5,TRBV2
CASSLVVGRTDTQYF,TRBJ2-3,TRBV7-2
CASRSGASTDTQYF,TRBJ2-3,TRBV19
CASSLAPVSNTEAFF,TRBJ1-1,TRBV5-4
CASRPTTGNTQYF,TRBJ2-3,TRBV12-3/TRBV12-4
CASTFIGRVGQPQHF,TRBJ1-5,TRBV28